This T cell receptor (beta chain) was captured by sequencing in a study of high-grade serous ovarian cancer treatment subgroups. Study as a whole: Samples averaged roughly 14,000 reads and roughly 7,700 unique TCR beta rearrangements.

General study results and limits: Only CDR3 was analyzed; CDR1 and CDR2 were not.

Tumor tissue was taken before any definitive surgery or chemotherapy was given. The method was immunoSEQ multiplex PCR; TCRdb's version includes in-frame clones alone and lacks a portion of them. The sample includes just over 35,000 clones, about four fifths seen only once; the top ten take around 3.3%. Trimming took 4 bases from V and 7 from J; bases not matched to a gene: 6. Germline V lookup: CDR1 LGHNA, CDR2 YSLEER. The CDR3 contains 15 residues. To note about this clone: Its antigen is undetermined.

V usage is TRBV4-3 and J usage is TRBJ1-5; the match to TRBD1 covers 11 bases. The TCR was taken from a human donor with high-grade serous ovarian cancer. Sequencing was done on a sample of tumor tissue. CDR3: CASSPGTGGDQPQHF. The CDR3 DNA is TGCGCCAGCAGCCCCGGGACAGGGGGAGACCAGCCCCAGCATTTT.